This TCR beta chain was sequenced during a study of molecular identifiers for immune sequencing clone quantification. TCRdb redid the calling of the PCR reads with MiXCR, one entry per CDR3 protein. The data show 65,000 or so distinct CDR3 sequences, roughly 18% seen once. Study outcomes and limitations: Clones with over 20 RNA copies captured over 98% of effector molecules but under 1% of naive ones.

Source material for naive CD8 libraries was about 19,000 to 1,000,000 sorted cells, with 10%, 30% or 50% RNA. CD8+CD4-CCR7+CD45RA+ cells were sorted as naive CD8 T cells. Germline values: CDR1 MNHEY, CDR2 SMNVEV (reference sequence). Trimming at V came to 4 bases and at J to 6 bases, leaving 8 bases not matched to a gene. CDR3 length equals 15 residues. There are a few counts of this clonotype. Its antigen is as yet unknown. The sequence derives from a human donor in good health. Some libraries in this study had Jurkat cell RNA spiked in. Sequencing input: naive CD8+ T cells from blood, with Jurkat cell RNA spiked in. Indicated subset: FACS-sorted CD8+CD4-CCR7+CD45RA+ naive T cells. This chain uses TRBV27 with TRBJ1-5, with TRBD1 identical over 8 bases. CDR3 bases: TGTGCCAGCAGTTCTCGGACAGGGTTTGGTCAGCCCCAGCATTTT. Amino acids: CASSSRTGFGQPQHF.